Listed below are T cell receptor beta chains from one sample, sequenced in a study of control samples from healthy donors and cancer patients. Assay: immunoSEQ multiplex PCR; the TCRdb copy retains only in-frame clones and omits some. The sample lists over 150,000 clones, 85% to 90% occurring once. Sequencing was performed on blood. The receptors come from a woman in her forties or fifties in good health. CDR3s include the opening cysteine and the closing phenylalanine or tryptophan. The order of the fields is J gene, V gene, D gene, clone size, CDR3 DNA, CDR3 protein. D genes are given only for firm matches. Part of the rows lack a size; the others show once, few, many or a class for expanded clones.

TRBJ2-3 | TRBV28 | . | . | TGTGCCAGCAGCTCCACCGGGGGCACAGATACGCAGTATTTT | CASSSTGGTDTQYF
TRBJ2-7 | TRBV27 | TRBD1 | once | TGTGCCAGCAGTTTAGGGACAGGGGCCCACGAGCAGTACTTC | CASSLGTGAHEQYF
TRBJ2-2 | TRBV4-1 | . | . | TGCGCCAGCAGCCAAGCCCCCGGCCCCGGGGAGCTGTTTTTT | CASSQAPGPGELFF
TRBJ1-2 | TRBV25-1 | . | . | TGTGCCAGCAGTGGGGGGCCCATCTATGGCTACACCTTC | CASSGGPIYGYTF
TRBJ2-7 | TRBV9 | TRBD2 | . | TGTGCCAGCAGCGTAGGGGGTAGCGGGGGAGTATACGAGCAGTACTTC | CASSVGGSGGVYEQYF
TRBJ2-7 | TRBV7-3 | . | . | TGTGCCAGCAGCCCCACCTTTGGAGCCGAGCAGTACTTC | CASSPTFGAEQYF
TRBJ2-1 | TRBV9 | TRBD2 | . | TGTGCCAGCAGCGACCCACTTCTAGCGGTCAATGAGCAGTTCTTC | CASSDPLLAVNEQFF
TRBJ2-1 | TRBV6-1 | . | . | TGTGCCAGCAGTGAATTGGGTAATGAGCAGTTCTTC | CASSELGNEQFF
TRBJ2-5 | TRBV24-1 | TRBD1 | . | TGTGCCACCAGTGGCGGGACAGGGGGCGCAGTTACCCAGTACTTC | CATSGGTGGAVTQYF
TRBJ1-1 | TRBV28 | . | . | TGTGCCAGCAGTTTTTATATCACTGATTCCACTGAAGCTTTCTTT | CASSFYITDSTEAFF
TRBJ1-1 | TRBV3-1/TRBV3-2 | . | . | TGTGCCAGCAGCCTAACAGTGAACACTGAAGCTTTCTTT | CASSLTVNTEAFF
TRBJ2-1 | TRBV2 | TRBD2 | . | TGTGCCAGCTCCATCCTGGGACTAGCGGGAAATGAGCAGTTCTTC | CASSILGLAGNEQFF
TRBJ2-2 | TRBV11-3 | . | . | TGTGCCAGCAGCTTCAACTTGAACACCGGGGAGCTGTTTTTT | CASSFNLNTGELFF
TRBJ1-5 | TRBV4-3 | . | . | TGCGCCAGCAGCCACATAATCTCGGGGGGCGTCGGCAATCAGCCCCAGCATTTT | CASSHIISGGVGNQPQHF
TRBJ1-2 | TRBV9 | . | . | TGTGCCAGCAGCGTAGAATTTTCGGGTTGGGCCGGAGGCTACACCTTC | CASSVEFSGWAGGYTF
TRBJ2-3 | TRBV3-1/TRBV3-2 | TRBD2 | . | TGTGCCAGCAGCCAAGATCGCAGCGGGAGGGCGGGGGATACGCAGTATTTT | CASSQDRSGRAGDTQYF
TRBJ2-1 | TRBV9 | . | once | TGTGCCAGCAGCGTAGGTTTTCGGACAGAGTCCTACAATGAGCAGTTCTTC | CASSVGFRTESYNEQFF
TRBJ2-5 | TRBV7-3 | . | . | TGTGCCAGCAGCCCAACACCTTCCTGGGGAGAGACCCAGTACTTC | CASSPTPSWGETQYF
TRBJ2-5 | TRBV20-1 | TRBD2 | . | TGCAGTGCTAGTCAGGGGACTAGCGGGAAAGAGACCCAGTACTTC | CSASQGTSGKETQYF
TRBJ1-1 | TRBV28 | TRBD1 | . | TGTGCCAGTACGACAGGGGGGAACACTGAAGCTTTCTTT | CASTTGGNTEAFF
TRBJ2-2 | TRBV24-1 | TRBD2 | . | TGTGCCACCGGGATGGCGGGGGGGAACACCGGGGAGCTGTTTTTT | CATGMAGGNTGELFF
TRBJ1-3 | TRBV11-2 | . | . | TGTGCCAGCAGCCTCCTAACTGGAAACACCATATATTTT | CASSLLTGNTIYF
TRBJ2-7 | TRBV6-4 | TRBD1 | . | TGTGCCACCTCACCTGGACAGGGGTACGAGCAGTACTTC | CATSPGQGYEQYF
TRBJ1-2 | TRBV24-1 | TRBD1 | . | TGTGCCACCAGTGAAAGGACAGGGAAACGGGATGGCTACACCTTC | CATSERTGKRDGYTF
TRBJ2-7 | TRBV7-9 | TRBD1 | once | TGTGCCAGCAGCTTTACAGGGGGCAGGGGCTACGAGCAGTACTTC | CASSFTGGRGYEQYF
TRBJ2-2 | TRBV14 | TRBD2 | . | TGTGCCAGCAGCCAAGAGAGGACAAGCGGGGGGATCCCCGGGGAGCTGTTTTTT | CASSQERTSGGIPGELFF